The 9 T cell receptor beta chains below were found in one sample sequenced in a study of cytomegalovirus exposure and HLA in healthy donors. PCR amplification relied on 60 Vbeta primers (plus 13 Jbeta primers). Assay: immunoSEQ multiplex PCR; the TCRdb copy retains only in-frame clones and omits some. The sample includes some 140,000 clones, roughly 71% of them seen just once. The sample was PBMCs. These receptors came from a woman aged 40 to 50 in good health and CMV-seronegative.

The chain recombines TRBV11-2 with TRBJ2-7; the match to TRBD1 covers 9 bases. CDR3 size: 14 residues. Unmatched junction bases numbered 2, after V lost 4 bases and J lost 1 base. In germline, CDR1 is SGHAT, CDR2 FQNNGV. The CDR3 sequence: CASSWDRASYEQYF. Here the CDR3 DNA reads TGTGCCAGCAGCTGGGACAGGGCTTCCTACGAGCAGTACTTC.

This clone was seen a handful of times. The V and J genes are TRBV6-6 and TRBJ2-7; perhaps TRBD2 as D (6 bases). Trimming left V 5 bases short and J 1 base short, with 12 bases between. Germline V lookup: CDR1 MNHNY, CDR2 SVGAGI (reference sequence). The CDR3 runs to 14 residues. The CDR3, as DNA: TGTGCCAGCAGTCTAGGGACTTCTTCCTACGAGCAGTACTTC. Amino acids: CASSLGTSSYEQYF.

The rearrangement joins TRBV19 to TRBJ2-7, with 7 bases that match TRBD1. The CDR3 has 13 residues. The germline CDR1 and CDR2 sequences are LNHDA and SQIVND (reference sequence). The V segment lost 10 bases and the J segment 2 bases; nucleotides outside the gene matches: 8. CDR3 in amino acids: CATKGTVTYEQYF. The CDR3 bases are TGTGCCACCAAGGGGACAGTGACCTACGAGCAGTACTTC.

This sequence joins TRBV6-6 and TRBJ1-4; tentative D call: TRBD1 (6 bases). V shed 7 bases and J shed 3 bases, with 15 bases lying between them. Looked up from germline, CDR1 is MNHNY and CDR2 is SVGAGI (reference sequence). The CDR3 contains 15 residues. The CDR3 sequence is CASIYGGFSNEKLFF. The CDR3, as DNA: TGTGCCAGCATTTATGGGGGCTTCTCTAATGAAAAACTGTTTTTT.

This chain joins TRBV25-1 and TRBJ1-5, with TRBD1 matching 12 bases. The CDR3 extends over 15 amino acids. CDR1 is MGHDK and CDR2 is SYGVNS in the germline V gene. The J segment lost 6 bases and the V segment lost 5 bases, leaving 5 bases of the junction unmatched. The CDR3 spells CASSSGQGAVQPQHF. The CDR3 DNA follows: TGTGCCAGCAGTTCGGGACAGGGGGCTGTTCAGCCCCAGCATTTT.

The chain has TRBV9 and TRBJ2-1, with TRBD2 matching 11 bases. After removal of 5 bases from V and 0 bases from J, the junction contained 16 bases not matched to a gene. Germline V lookup: CDR1 SGDLS, CDR2 YYNGEE. The CDR3 consists of 20 residues. The CDR3 coding sequence is TGTGCCAGCAGTAAATCTAGCGGGGGGAATCCTGGGGGCTCCTACAATGAGCAGTTCTTC. It codes for CASSKSSGGNPGGSYNEQFF.

This rearrangement joins TRBV29-1 to TRBJ1-4; D might be TRBD1 (5 bases). The V gene lost 4 bases and the J gene lost 0 bases, with 9 bases spanning the gap. The CDR3 covers 14 residues. Germline V lookup: CDR1 SQVTM, CDR2 ANQGSEA. CDR3 bases: TGCAGCGTTGTAGGAGGGGCAACTAATGAAAAACTGTTTTTT. This codes for CSVVGGATNEKLFF. The full variable domain, its missing parts supplied by reference TRBV29-1 and TRBJ1-4, is SAVISQKPSRDICQRGTSLTIQCQVDSQVTMMFWYRQQPGQSLTLIATANQGSEATYESGFVIDKFPISRPNLTFSTLTVSNMSPEDSSIYLCSVVGGATNEKLFFGSGTQLSVL.

The chain uses TRBV14 and TRBJ2-7; D gene unclear. The CDR3 loop spans 15 amino acids. V lost 0 bases and J 2 bases, leaving 11 bases between the germline ends. Looked up from germline, CDR1 is SGHDN and CDR2 is FVKESK. CDR3 sequence: CASSQEVDLTYEQYF. In DNA, the CDR3 is TGTGCCAGCAGCCAAGAGGTCGACTTAACCTACGAGCAGTACTTC.

This clone was counted at least ten times. The chain recombines TRBV18 with TRBJ1-3, with 7 nucleotides matching TRBD1. The CDR3 is 14 residues long. With V trimmed by 3 bases and J by 5 bases, 4 bases remained unmatched. Germline CDR1 is KGHSH and CDR2 is LQKENI. The DNA of the CDR3 is TGTGCCAGCTCACCCTCGGGACAGAGAAACACCATATATTTT. Translation: CASSPSGQRNTIYF.